Below are 17 T cell receptor beta chains sequenced from a single sample in a study of Graves' ophthalmopathy and Graves' hyperthyroidism (dated by TCRdb to the late 2010s). The sample was run on an Illumina HiSeq 2000. For repertoire sequencing, TCR beta CDR3 regions were amplified from RNA transcripts. The first round of RT-PCR was done with HTBI primers and the Qiagen OneStep RT-PCR kit, and was followed by a second round of multiplex PCR, then size selection and purification. TCRdb itself trimmed the public reads at Q25 with fastp, ran MiXCR and retained productive beta chains. Entries that share a CDR3 protein sequence are merged under the most common genes and DNA. The sample has over 500,000 distinct CDR3 sequences on record, about a fifth of them singletons. Together, the top ten hold 7.1% of the sample. Sequencing used peripheral blood. These receptors were collected from a woman under 30 with stable Graves' hyperthyroidism. Some clones in this sample may be carry-over from other donors' samples. Donor details come from another sample of the same person, matched by shared clones.

Remarks on this clonotype: Possible read error: a much larger clone is one base away. Without the conserved terminal phenylalanine or tryptophan, this CDR3 likely stems from a read error. The J gene is TRBJ1-1, the V gene TRBV19; TRBD1 agrees at 7 bases. V lost 6 bases, J lost 4 bases, and 5 bases stayed unmatched. Germline loops: CDR1 LNHDA, CDR2 SQIVND (reference sequence). The CDR3 sequence is 13 residues long. The CDR3 protein is CASRAGGSTEAFL. As DNA, the CDR3 is TGTGCCAGTAGGGCAGGGGGAAGCACTGAAGCTTTCCTT.

The table lists this clonotype with many counts. The chain combines TRBV10-2 with TRBJ2-7, with a tentative D call TRBD1 (6 bases). The V gene lost 10 bases and the J gene lost 4 bases, with 20 bases spanning the gap. Germline V CDR1 and CDR2: WSHSY, SAAADI. The CDR3 extends over 14 amino acids. The CDR3 region has the DNA TGCGCCATCCGAGGAGGAGGACAGAAATACGAGCAGTACTTC. It specifies CAIRGGGQKYEQYF.

This clonotype was recorded many times. The chain uses TRBV4-1 and TRBJ2-7; no clear D gene. CDR3 length equals 16 residues. The germline V gene has CDR1 MGHRA and CDR2 YSYEKL. With 3 bases removed from V and 1 base from J, the gap between germline ends came to 16 bases. Here the CDR3 DNA reads TGCGCCAGCAGCCACCCGCCTGCCATGGGGTCCTACGAGCAGTACTTC. This encodes CASSHPPAMGSYEQYF.

This clonotype was recorded at least ten times. The chain carries TRBV10-3 and TRBJ2-5, with D unresolved. The CDR3 has 14 amino acids. Trimming took off 0 bases at V and 5 bases at J, with 10 bases between the two ends. Germline CDR1 and CDR2: ENHRY and SYGVKD. CDR3 amino acids: CAISESGRKETQYF. CDR3 coding DNA: TGTGCCATCAGTGAGTCAGGCAGAAAGGAGACCCAGTACTTC.

V gene TRBV7-8 combines with J gene TRBJ2-2; the D gene is possibly TRBD1 (6 bases). V was cut by 5 bases and J by 6 bases, with 13 bases left in between. Per germline, CDR1 SGHVS and CDR2 FQNEAQ. This CDR3 region has 14 residues. DNA of the CDR3: TGTGCCAGCAGCCCACGGGACACTCCCGGGGAGCTGTTTTTT. Amino acid sequence: CASSPRDTPGELFF.

This clonotype was detected ten times or more. The chain recombines TRBV12-3 or TRBV12-4 with TRBJ1-2; the D gene is possibly TRBD1 (5 bases). The CDR3 sequence is 14 residues long. Trimming stripped 2 bases from V and 5 bases from J, with 12 bases between. The CDR3 coding sequence is TGTGCCAGCAGTTTAACGCAGGGAACGTATGGCTACACCTTC. It translates to CASSLTQGTYGYTF.

V and J are TRBV2 and TRBJ1-2; TRBD1 matches at 9 bases. V lost 1 base and J lost 6; bases outside the gene matches: 9. Germline CDR1 reads SNHLY; CDR2 reads FYNNEI. The CDR3 length is 16 residues. Here the CDR3 DNA reads TGTGCCAGCAGTGAAGGAGATTACAGGGGGCAGGATGGCTACACCTTC. This sequence encodes CASSEGDYRGQDGYTF.

The chain joins TRBV20-1 to TRBJ1-1; 11 bases match TRBD1. CDR1 DFQATT and CDR2 SNEGSKA come from the germline V gene (reference sequence). The CDR3 is 14 residues long. V trimming: 6 bases; J trimming: 3 bases; junction bases outside the gene matches: 6. CDR3 loop: CSAHGTGGHTEAFF. For the CDR3, the DNA is TGCAGTGCGCACGGGACAGGGGGGCACACTGAAGCTTTCTTT.

The sample holds many counts of this clonotype. The V call is TRBV15, the J call TRBJ1-1; tentatively, D is TRBD1 (5 bases). The CDR3 is 13 amino acids. Deletions cut 3 bases from V and 7 bases from J, with 12 bases between. CDR1 is LNHNV, CDR2 YYDKDF, per germline (reference sequence). The CDR3 nucleotides are TGTGCCACCAGCAGGACAGTAGATAATGAAGCTTTCTTT. Its protein product is CATSRTVDNEAFF.

Many counts were recorded for this clonotype. The chain has TRBV4-2 and TRBJ1-1; D may be TRBD1 (6 bases). The CDR3 loop spans 17 amino acids. CDR1 LGHNA and CDR2 YNFKEQ come from the germline V gene. The germline V and J ends were trimmed by 5 bases and 5 bases, with 24 bases remaining between them. The CDR3 DNA reads TGTGCCAGCAGCAAACAGGTCCGGGCAGGGGTGTGGACTGAAGCTTTCTTT. Its protein is CASSKQVRAGVWTEAFF.

This clonotype has only a few counts. V gene TRBV27 combines with J gene TRBJ1-2; D perhaps matches TRBD1 (5 bases). Germline CDR1 is MNHEY and CDR2 is SMNVEV (reference sequence). CDR3 length equals 17 residues. V was clipped by 5 bases and J by 4 bases, with 23 bases between them. CDR3 DNA: TGTGCCAGCAGTCAAAACGGGGGAGTCTCCGGGGCCTATGGCTACACCTTC. It specifies CASSQNGGVSGAYGYTF.

In this sample, this clonotype turned up many times. This chain uses TRBV12-3 or TRBV12-4 with TRBJ1-1; perhaps TRBD1 as D (5 bases). V shed 3 bases and J shed 3 bases, with 8 bases lying between them. There are 13 residues in the CDR3. The chain's CDR3 is CASSLGQDTEAFF. The CDR3 nucleotides read TGTGCCAGCAGTTTGGGGCAGGACACTGAAGCTTTCTTT.

This clonotype was found many times. This chain joins TRBV30 and TRBJ1-1; the match to TRBD1 covers 8 bases. This CDR3 comprises 16 residues. CDR1 and CDR2 (germline): GTSNPN, SVGIG (reference sequence). After removal of 4 bases from V and 1 base from J, the junction contained 11 bases not matched to a gene. The DNA for the CDR3 is TGTGCCTGGACCGCTGGGACAGGCGTTCGGAACACTGAAGCTTTCTTT. Protein: CAWTAGTGVRNTEAFF.

This clonotype showed up many times. The rearrangement joins TRBV7-2 to TRBJ2-5; TRBD1 aligns across 8 bases. The CDR3 is 15 amino acids. The V segment lost 5 bases and the J segment 2 bases; nucleotides outside the gene matches: 7. CDR1 is SGHTA and CDR2 is FQGNSA in the germline V gene. The CDR3 bases are TGTGCCAGCAGCCCCCTAGGGACAGGTCAAGAGACCCAGTACTTC. Translating gives CASSPLGTGQETQYF.

The rearrangement links TRBV15 to TRBJ2-6, with 11 bases matching TRBD1. CDR1 and CDR2 (germline): LNHNV, YYDKDF (reference sequence). This CDR3 is 15 amino acids long. V gave up 3 bases and J gave up 12 bases; unmatched junction bases: 7. The CDR3 DNA sequence: TGTGCCACCAGCAGTGGGGGGACAGGGGGAGGCGTCCTGACTTTC. As protein: CATSSGGTGGGVLTF. The full variable domain, its missing parts supplied by reference TRBV15 and TRBJ2-6, is DAMVIQNPRYQVTQFGKPVTLSCSQTLNHNVMYWYQQKSSQAPKLLFHYYDKDFNNEADTPDNFQSRRPNTSFCFLDIRSPGLGDTAMYLCATSSGGTGGGVLTFGAGSRLTVL.

This clonotype was seen more than once but under ten times. The chain joins TRBV27 to TRBJ1-2; D is uncertain. The germline gives CDR1 MNHEY, CDR2 SMNVEV (reference sequence). V lost 6 bases to trimming and J lost 3 bases, with 11 bases between them. The CDR3 runs 13 residues. For the CDR3, the DNA is TGTGCCAGCAGCTTTGGCCCGGACTATGGCTACACCTTC. Its translation: CASSFGPDYGYTF.

This clonotype was detected many times. The V call is TRBV9, the J call TRBJ1-1; D perhaps matches TRBD1 (5 bases). V was shortened by 0 bases and J by 8 bases, with 14 bases between the two germline ends. Germline V gene lookup returns CDR1 SGDLS and CDR2 YYNGEE. This CDR3 region has 14 residues. CDR3 in DNA: TGTGCCAGCAGCGTAGTGGGAGGGGCAGAGGAAGCTTTCTTT. Its protein is CASSVVGGAEEAFF.